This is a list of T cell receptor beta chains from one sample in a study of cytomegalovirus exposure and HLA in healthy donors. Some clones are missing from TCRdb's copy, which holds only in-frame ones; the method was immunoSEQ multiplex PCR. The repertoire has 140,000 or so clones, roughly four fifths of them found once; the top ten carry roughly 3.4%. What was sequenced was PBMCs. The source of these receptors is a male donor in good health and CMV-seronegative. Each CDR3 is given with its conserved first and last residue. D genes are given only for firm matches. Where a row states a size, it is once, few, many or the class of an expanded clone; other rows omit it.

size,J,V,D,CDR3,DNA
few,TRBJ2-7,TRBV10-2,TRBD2,CASNSGTSVYEQYF,TGCGCCAGCAATTCCGGGACTAGCGTCTACGAGCAGTACTTC
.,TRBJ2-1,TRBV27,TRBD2,CASSLGWREGYNEQFF,TGTGCCAGCAGTTTAGGCTGGCGGGAGGGGTACAATGAGCAGTTCTTC
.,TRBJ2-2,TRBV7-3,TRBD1,CASSTGTGAPGELFF,TGTGCCAGCAGCACCGGGACAGGGGCCCCCGGGGAGCTGTTTTTT
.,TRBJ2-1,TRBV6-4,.,CASRRTDSSYNEQFF,TGTGCCAGCAGAAGGACTGATAGCTCCTACAATGAGCAGTTCTTC
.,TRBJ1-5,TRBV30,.,CAWSISSNQPQHF,TGTGCCTGGAGTATATCGAGCAATCAGCCCCAGCATTTT
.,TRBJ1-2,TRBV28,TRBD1,CASRPTGGSNYGYTF,TGTGCCAGCAGACCTACAGGGGGTTCTAACTATGGCTACACCTTC
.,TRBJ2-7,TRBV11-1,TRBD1,CASSLGDRRDRANEQYF,TGTGCCAGCAGCTTAGGGGACCGCCGGGACAGGGCTAACGAGCAGTACTTC
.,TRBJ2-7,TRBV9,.,CASSLTPGPYEQYF,TGTGCCAGCAGCCTAACTCCAGGCCCCTACGAGCAGTACTTC
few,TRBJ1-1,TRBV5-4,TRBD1,CASSWTGQGRWNTEAFF,TGTGCCAGCAGCTGGACAGGACAGGGCAGGTGGAACACTGAAGCTTTCTTT
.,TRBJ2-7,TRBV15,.,CATSRVPSGEQYF,TGTGCCACCAGCAGAGTGCCCTCAGGAGAGCAGTACTTC
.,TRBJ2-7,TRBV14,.,CASSLLQGLDEQYF,TGTGCTAGCAGCCTTCTCCAGGGGCTCGACGAGCAGTACTTC
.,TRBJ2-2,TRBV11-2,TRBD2,CASSSRLAANTGELFF,TGTGCCAGCAGCTCCCGACTAGCGGCGAACACCGGGGAGCTGTTTTTT
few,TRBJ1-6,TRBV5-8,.,CASRRGRNSPLHF,TGTGCCAGCAGGAGGGGGAGAAATTCACCCCTCCACTTT
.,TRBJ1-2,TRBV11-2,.,CASSYRRNTGTLYYGYTF,TGTGCCAGCAGCTATAGACGGAATACCGGGACACTTTACTATGGCTACACCTTC
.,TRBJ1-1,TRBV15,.,CATSRGRGVEAFF,TGTGCCACCAGCAGAGGTCGGGGAGTAGAAGCTTTCTTT
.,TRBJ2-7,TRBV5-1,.,CASSLAARSGQYF,TGCGCCAGCAGCTTGGCTGCAAGGTCGGGGCAGTACTTC
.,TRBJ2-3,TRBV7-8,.,CASSLEIVVAVTDTQYF,TGTGCCAGCAGCTTAGAAATTGTGGTAGCGGTCACAGATACGCAGTATTTT
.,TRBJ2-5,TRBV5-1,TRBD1,CASSPTGDRGIAQYF,TGCGCCAGCAGCCCCACTGGAGACAGGGGGATCGCCCAGTACTTC
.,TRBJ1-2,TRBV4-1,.,CASSQASAEGNYGYTF,TGCGCCAGCAGCCAAGCCTCCGCAGAGGGTAACTATGGCTACACCTTC
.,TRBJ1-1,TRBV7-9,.,CASRQGRNTEAFF,TGTGCCAGCAGACAGGGACGGAACACTGAAGCTTTCTTT
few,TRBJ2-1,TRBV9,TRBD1,CASTPHQGENNEQFF,TGTGCCAGCACCCCCCACCAGGGGGAGAACAATGAGCAGTTCTTC
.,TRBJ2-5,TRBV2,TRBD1,CASSGDRGVQETQYF,TGTGCCAGCAGTGGGGACAGGGGGGTACAAGAGACCCAGTACTTC
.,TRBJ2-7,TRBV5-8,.,CASSPRDGPLTGEQYF,TGTGCCAGCAGCCCGAGAGATGGGCCCTTAACCGGCGAGCAGTACTTC
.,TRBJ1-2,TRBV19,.,CATSGGLGYGYTF,TGTGCTACAAGCGGGGGGCTCGGCTATGGCTACACCTTC
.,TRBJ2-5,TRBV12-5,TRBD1,CASGRGQAQETQYF,TGTGCTAGTGGACGGGGACAGGCGCAAGAGACCCAGTACTTC
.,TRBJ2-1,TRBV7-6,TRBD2,CASSLVGLAGGRSYNEQFF,TGTGCCAGCAGCTTAGTGGGACTAGCGGGGGGGCGGTCCTACAATGAGCAGTTCTTC
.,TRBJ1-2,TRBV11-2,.,CASSLVSGAYGYTF,TGTGCCAGCAGCTTAGTATCAGGGGCCTATGGCTACACCTTC
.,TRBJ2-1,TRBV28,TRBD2,CASSLSSGSGNEQFF,TGTGCCAGCAGTTTAAGTAGCGGGAGTGGCAATGAGCAGTTCTTC
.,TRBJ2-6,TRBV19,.,CASSILDTANVLTF,TGTGCCAGTAGTATCCTCGACACCGCCAACGTCCTGACTTTC
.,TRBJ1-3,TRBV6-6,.,CASSYDRASGNTIYF,TGTGCCAGCAGTTACGATCGAGCTTCTGGAAACACCATATATTTT
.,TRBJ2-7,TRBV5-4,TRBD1,CASSLLDRGSYEQYF,TGTGCCAGCAGCTTGCTGGACAGGGGATCCTACGAGCAGTACTTC
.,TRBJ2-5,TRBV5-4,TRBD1,CASSFLQGARETQYF,TGTGCCAGCAGCTTCCTCCAGGGGGCCAGGGAGACCCAGTACTTC
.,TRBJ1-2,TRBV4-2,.,CASSPKQGIGGYTF,TGTGCCAGCAGCCCTAAACAGGGTATAGGTGGCTACACCTTC
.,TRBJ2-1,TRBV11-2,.,CASSSIRLSWDEQFF,TGTGCCAGCAGCTCAATTCGACTAAGTTGGGATGAGCAGTTCTTC
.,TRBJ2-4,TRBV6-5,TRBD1,CASSYGGQGKNIQYF,TGTGCCAGCAGTTACGGGGGACAGGGAAAAAACATTCAGTACTTC
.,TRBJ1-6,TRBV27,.,CASGLQNYNSPLHF,TGTGCCAGCGGCCTGCAAAACTATAATTCACCCCTCCACTTT